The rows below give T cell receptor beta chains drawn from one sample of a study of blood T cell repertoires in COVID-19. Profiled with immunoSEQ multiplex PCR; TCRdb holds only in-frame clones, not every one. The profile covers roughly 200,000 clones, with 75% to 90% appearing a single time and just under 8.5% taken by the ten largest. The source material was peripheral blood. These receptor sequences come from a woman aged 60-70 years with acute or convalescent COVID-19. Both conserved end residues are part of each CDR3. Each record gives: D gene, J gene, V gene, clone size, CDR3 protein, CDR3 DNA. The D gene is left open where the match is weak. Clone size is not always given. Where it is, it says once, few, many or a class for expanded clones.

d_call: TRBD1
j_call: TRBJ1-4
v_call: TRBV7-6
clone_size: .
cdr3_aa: CASSFAGQSNEKLFF
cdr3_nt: TGTGCCAGCAGCTTCGCGGGACAGAGTAATGAAAAACTGTTTTTT

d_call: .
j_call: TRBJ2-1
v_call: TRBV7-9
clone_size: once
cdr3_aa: CASSLAGVNEQFF
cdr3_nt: TGTGCCAGCAGCTTAGCAGGGGTCAATGAGCAGTTCTTC

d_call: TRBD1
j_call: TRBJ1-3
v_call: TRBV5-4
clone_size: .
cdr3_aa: CASSPDRVAAISGNTIYF
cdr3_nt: TGTGCCAGCAGCCCGGACAGGGTGGCGGCGATCTCTGGAAACACCATATATTTT

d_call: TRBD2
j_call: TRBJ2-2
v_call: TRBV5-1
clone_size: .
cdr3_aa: CASSPAGGDTGELFF
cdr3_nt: TGCGCCAGCAGCCCGGCGGGAGGGGACACCGGGGAGCTGTTTTTT

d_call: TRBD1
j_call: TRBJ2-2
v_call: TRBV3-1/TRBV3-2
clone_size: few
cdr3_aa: CASSQIAGTGPGELFF
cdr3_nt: TGTGCCAGCAGCCAAATTGCCGGGACAGGACCCGGGGAGCTGTTTTTT

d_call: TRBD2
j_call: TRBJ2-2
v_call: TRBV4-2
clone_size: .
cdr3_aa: CASSLGLNTGELFF
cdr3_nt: TGTGCCAGCAGTCTGGGACTAAACACCGGGGAGCTGTTTTTT

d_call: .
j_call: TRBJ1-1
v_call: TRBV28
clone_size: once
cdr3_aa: CASSLSRGMNTEAFF
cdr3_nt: TGTGCCAGCAGTTTATCACGGGGGATGAACACTGAAGCTTTCTTT

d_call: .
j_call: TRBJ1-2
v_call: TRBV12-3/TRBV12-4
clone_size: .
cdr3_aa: CASSLADIYGYTF
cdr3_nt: TGTGCCAGCAGTTTAGCCGACATCTATGGCTACACCTTC

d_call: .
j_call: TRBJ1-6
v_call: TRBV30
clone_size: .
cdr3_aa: CAWKREGGQLNSPLHF
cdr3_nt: TGTGCCTGGAAAAGGGAGGGAGGACAGTTAAATTCACCCCTCCACTTT

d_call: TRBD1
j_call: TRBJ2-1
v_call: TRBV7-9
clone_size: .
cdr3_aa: CASSARGQGALEGNEQFF
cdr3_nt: TGTGCCAGCAGCGCCCGAGGACAGGGGGCATTAGAGGGGAATGAGCAGTTCTTC

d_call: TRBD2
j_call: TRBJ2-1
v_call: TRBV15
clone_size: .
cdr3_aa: CATSSPGLAGGYGSYEQFF
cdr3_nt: TGTGCCACCAGCAGCCCGGGACTAGCGGGAGGATATGGATCGTATGAGCAGTTCTTC

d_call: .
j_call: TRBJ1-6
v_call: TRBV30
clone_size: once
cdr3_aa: CAGKEGPNSPLHF
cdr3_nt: TGTGCCGGGAAGGAGGGACCGAATTCACCCCTCCACTTT

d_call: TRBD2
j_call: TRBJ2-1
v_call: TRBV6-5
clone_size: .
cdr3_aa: CASSSFTSGRGNEQFF
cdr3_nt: TGTGCCAGCAGTTCCTTCACTAGCGGGAGGGGTAATGAGCAGTTCTTC

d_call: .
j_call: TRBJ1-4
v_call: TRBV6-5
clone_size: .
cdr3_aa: CASSSSGVPREKLFF
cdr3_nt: TGTGCCAGCAGTTCCTCAGGGGTCCCCAGAGAAAAACTGTTTTTT

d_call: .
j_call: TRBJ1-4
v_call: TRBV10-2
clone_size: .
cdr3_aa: CASTRTGTTNEKLFF
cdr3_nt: TGCGCCAGCACCAGGACGGGAACAACTAATGAAAAACTGTTTTTT

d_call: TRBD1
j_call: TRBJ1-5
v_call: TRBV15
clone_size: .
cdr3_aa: CATSVHRGLMEPQHF
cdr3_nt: TGTGCCACCAGCGTTCACAGGGGGCTCATGGAGCCCCAGCATTTT

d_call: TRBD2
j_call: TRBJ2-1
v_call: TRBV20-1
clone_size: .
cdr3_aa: CSASKEGGGWQFF
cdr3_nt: TGCAGTGCTAGTAAAGAGGGCGGGGGTTGGCAGTTCTTC

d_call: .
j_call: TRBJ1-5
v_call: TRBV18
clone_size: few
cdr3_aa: CASSGEMDQPQHF
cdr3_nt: TGTGCCAGCTCCGGGGAGATGGATCAGCCCCAGCATTTT

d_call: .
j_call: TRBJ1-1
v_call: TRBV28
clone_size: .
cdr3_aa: CASSLREGGAFF
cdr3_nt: TGTGCCAGCAGTTTAAGAGAGGGAGGGGCTTTCTTT

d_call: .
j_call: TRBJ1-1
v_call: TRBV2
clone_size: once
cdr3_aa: CASSVGGMNTEAFF
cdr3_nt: TGTGCCAGCAGTGTTGGGGGGATGAACACTGAAGCTTTCTTT

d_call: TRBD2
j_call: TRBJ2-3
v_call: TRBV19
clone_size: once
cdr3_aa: CASSILVLAGGTDTQYF
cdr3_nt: TGTGCCAGTAGTATCTTGGTTCTAGCGGGAGGAACAGATACGCAGTATTTT

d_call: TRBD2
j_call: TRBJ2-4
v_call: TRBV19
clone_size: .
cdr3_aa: CASSIFIAGTRVAKNIQYF
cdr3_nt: TGTGCCAGTAGTATATTTATCGCCGGGACTAGGGTGGCCAAAAACATTCAGTACTTC